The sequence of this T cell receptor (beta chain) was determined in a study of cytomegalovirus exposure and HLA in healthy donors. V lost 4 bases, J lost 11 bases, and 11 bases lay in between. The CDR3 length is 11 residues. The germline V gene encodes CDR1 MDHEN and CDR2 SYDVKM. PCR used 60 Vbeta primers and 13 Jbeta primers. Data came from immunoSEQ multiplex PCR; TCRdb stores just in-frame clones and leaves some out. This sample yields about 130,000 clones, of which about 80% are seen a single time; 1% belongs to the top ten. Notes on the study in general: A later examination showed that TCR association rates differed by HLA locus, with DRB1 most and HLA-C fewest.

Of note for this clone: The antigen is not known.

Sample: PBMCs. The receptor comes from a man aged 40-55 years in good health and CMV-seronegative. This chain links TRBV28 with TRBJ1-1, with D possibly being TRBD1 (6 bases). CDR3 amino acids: CASSYQGFAFF. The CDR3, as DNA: TGTGCCAGCAGTTACCAGGGGTTCGCTTTCTTT. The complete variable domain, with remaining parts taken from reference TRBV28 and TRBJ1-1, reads DVKVTQSSRYLVKRTGEKVFLECVQDMDHENMFWYRQDPGLGLRLIYFSYDVKMKEKGDIPEGYSVSREKKERFSLILESASTNQTSMYLCASSYQGFAFFGQGTRLTVV.